The rows below give T cell receptor beta chains drawn from one sample of a study of tumor-infiltrating lymphocytes in primary liver carcinoma. TCRdb recomputed calls from the multiplex PCR reads with MiXCR, one row per CDR3 protein. This table holds approximately 110,000 distinct CDR3 sequences, 50% to 80% found once. Sequencing used liver tumor tissue from sampling region 3. These receptors all stem from a woman in her sixties or seventies with primary liver carcinoma and hepatitis B virus infection. The CDR3 runs from the conserved cysteine through the conserved F or W. The D gene is left open where the match is weak. Only some rows state a clone size, as once, few, many or a class for expanded clones.

J: TRBJ2-7
size: few
D: NA
V: TRBV6-5
DNA: TGTGCCAGCAGTTACCAGGATTCCTACGAGCAGTACTTC
CDR3: CASSYQDSYEQYF

J: TRBJ2-3
size: NA
D: NA
V: TRBV20-1
DNA: TGCAGTGCTCAGGGCAGCGGGACAGATGCGCAGTATTTT
CDR3: CSAQGSGTDAQYF

J: TRBJ2-2
size: NA
D: NA
V: TRBV11-2
DNA: TGTGCCAACAGCTTGGGCGGGATGGACACCGGGGAGCTGTTCTTT
CDR3: CANSLGGMDTGELFF

J: TRBJ1-1
size: once
D: NA
V: TRBV5-5
DNA: TGTGCCAGCAGCTGGGAGTTCAACACTGAAGCTTTCTTC
CDR3: CASSWEFNTEAFF

J: TRBJ1-4
size: NA
D: NA
V: TRBV29-1
DNA: TGTAGCGTTGGAGATGGGCAGGGCAGCGAAAAACTGTTTTTT
CDR3: CSVGDGQGSEKLFF

J: TRBJ2-7
size: many
D: NA
V: TRBV10-1
DNA: TGCGCCAGCAGTGAGGCTCAGCTGGCAGGGGCTAGCGAGCAGTACTTC
CDR3: CASSEAQLAGASEQYF

J: TRBJ2-7
size: once
D: NA
V: TRBV11-3
DNA: TGTACCAGCAGCTTAGTCCTCTCTAGCGGAGGGGGGATCAAGCAGTACTTC
CDR3: CTSSLVLSSGGGIKQYF

J: TRBJ2-3
size: few
D: NA
V: TRBV20-1
DNA: TGCAGTGCTAGAGATCTGGCTGTTCGGCAGTATTTT
CDR3: CSARDLAVRQYF

J: TRBJ1-5
size: few
D: NA
V: TRBV28
DNA: TGTGCCAGCAGCGATGCCAATAGCAATCAGCCCCAGCATTTT
CDR3: CASSDANSNQPQHF

J: TRBJ1-4
size: NA
D: NA
V: TRBV6-5
DNA: TGTGCCAGCAGTTGGTCAGTAACTAATGAAAAACTGTTTTTT
CDR3: CASSWSVTNEKLFF